Below, 5 T cell receptor beta chains from the same sample are listed, as sequenced in a study of CD8+ T cells in alopecia areata. Treatment: oral pan-JAK inhibitor, 5-10 mg twice daily. cDNA reverse transcribed from extracted RNA served as the sequencing template. TCRdb's copy holds only in-frame clones and misses some; the assay was immunoSEQ multiplex PCR. The table has 200,000 to 250,000 clones, 35% to 40% seen once; the top ten hold about 0.48%. Material: CD4+ T cells sorted from blood, obtained at approximately week 30, from a patient treated with tofacitinib. The source is a human donor with alopecia areata.

This sequence joins TRBV30 and TRBJ2-3; 10 bases line up with TRBD2. The V gene end was trimmed by 8 bases and the J gene end by 1 base; junction bases not matched to a gene: 15. The CDR3 spans 17 residues. Germline assignment: CDR1 GTSNPN and CDR2 SVGIG (reference sequence). This chain's CDR3 is CAQTSGRAKRGTDTQYF. For the CDR3, the DNA is TGTGCCCAAACAAGCGGGAGGGCCAAGCGTGGCACAGATACGCAGTATTTT.

The sample holds a few counts of this clone. The chain combines TRBV29-1 with TRBJ1-2, with a possible D match to TRBD1 (6 bases). V was clipped by 7 bases and J by 0 bases, with 9 bases between them. Germline lookup yields CDR1 SQVTM and CDR2 ANQGSEA. This CDR3 region has 12 residues. The CDR3 DNA reads as TGCAGCGCACAGGGATCTAACTATGGCTACACCTTC. Its translation: CSAQGSNYGYTF.

V and J are TRBV5-1 and TRBJ2-7, with 8 bases identical to TRBD2. The germline V gene encodes CDR1 SGHRS and CDR2 YFSETQ. The junction had 10 bases not matched to a gene; V was cut back by 5 bases and J by 3 bases. CDR3 length: 15 residues. The CDR3 DNA is TGCGCCAGCAGTCTCAGCGGGAGCCCCAACTACGAGCAGTACTTC. The encoded protein is CASSLSGSPNYEQYF. The entire variable domain, with the rest obtained from reference TRBV5-1 and TRBJ2-7, is as follows: KAGVTQTPRYLIKTRGQQVTLSCSPISGHRSVSWYQQTPGQGLQFLFEYFSETQRNKGNFPGRFSGRQFSNSRSEMNVSTLELGDSALYLCASSLSGSPNYEQYFGPGTRLTVT.

This clone was seen just once. The rearrangement uses TRBV30 and TRBJ1-1; D not resolved. Trimming shortened V by 6 bases and J by 3 bases, and 14 bases separated the two germline ends. This CDR3 has 13 residues. Germline lookup yields CDR1 GTSNPN and CDR2 SVGIG (reference sequence). The CDR3 DNA reads as TGTGCCTGTCGATCTAGAGTGGACACTGAAGCTTTCTTT. Translating gives CACRSRVDTEAFF.

This clone was seen only a few times. The chain uses TRBV4-1 and TRBJ2-5, with 7 positions matching TRBD1. Germline V gives CDR1 MGHRA, CDR2 YSYEKL. V lost 4 bases to trimming and J lost 5 bases; unmatched junction nucleotides: 10. The CDR3 runs to 15 residues. The CDR3 is CASSRLLQGMETQYF. The CDR3, as DNA: TGCGCCAGCAGCCGCCTACTACAGGGGATGGAGACCCAGTACTTC.